These 24 T cell receptor beta chains originate from one sample sequenced in a study of blood T cell repertoires in COVID-19 (dated by TCRdb to the early 2020s). The library was obtained by the immunoSEQ multiplex PCR assay. TCRdb retrieved this table from immuneACCESS and kept in-frame rearrangements only. Not all clones are present; in checked studies, unresolved V genes account for under half, and no reason is known for the remainder. The sample table shows some 270,000 clones, and around 89% are seen once. The leading ten clones occupy around 2.3% of the sample. Input material: peripheral blood. The receptor source for this set is a woman aged 55-70 years with COVID-19, enrolled during active disease.

This clone was detected once. The chain employs TRBV6-2 or TRBV6-3 and TRBJ1-2; D gene uncertain. This CDR3 is 12 amino acids long. The V end was cut by 2 bases, the J end by 8 bases, with 9 bases between. CDR1 MNHEY and CDR2 SVGEGT come from the germline V gene. The CDR3 DNA reads as TGTGCCAGCAGTTACGTGGCCTCAGGCTACACCTTC. This gives the protein CASSYVASGYTF.

The chain recombines TRBV20-1 with TRBJ1-6, with a possible D match to TRBD1 (6 bases). The CDR3 sequence is 13 residues long. Germline V gene sequence: CDR1 DFQATT, CDR2 SNEGSKA (reference sequence). V was clipped by 6 bases and J by 8 bases, with 14 bases between them. The DNA for the CDR3 is TGCAGTGCAAGTGGACAGTATGATTCACCCCTCCACTTT. It translates to CSASGQYDSPLHF.

Concerning this clone: Other DNA sequences in this specimen translate into the identical CDR3. The chain joins TRBV19 to TRBJ2-7; D possibly corresponds to TRBD2 (5 bases). Germline CDR1 is LNHDA and CDR2 is SQIVND (reference sequence). This CDR3 has 12 residues. V shed 5 bases and J shed 3 bases, with 8 bases lying between them. CDR3 in amino acids: CASSATNYEQYF. CDR3 nucleotide sequence: TGTGCCAGTAGTGCGACTAACTACGAGCAGTACTTC.

The chain carries TRBV7-3 and TRBJ2-3; D remains ambiguous. This CDR3 is built from 15 residues. From germline, CDR1 is SGHTA and CDR2 FQGTGA. With 5 bases removed from V and 2 bases from J, the gap between germline ends came to 14 bases. CDR3 bases: TGTGCCAGCAGCCGCAACAGCATATACACAGATACGCAGTATTTT. It codes for CASSRNSIYTDTQYF.

The chain couples TRBV7-2 to TRBJ2-7; 14 nucleotides match TRBD2. Germline CDR1 is SGHTA and CDR2 is FQGNSA. Trimming took 5 bases from V and 3 from J; bases not matched to a gene: 6. The CDR3 is 16 amino acids. The CDR3 bases are TGTGCCAGCAGCGTAAGACTAGCGGGGGGGCTCTACGAGCAGTACTTC. This sequence encodes CASSVRLAGGLYEQYF.

This clone was counted a single time. V is TRBV20-1 and J is TRBJ1-1, with TRBD1 matching 8 bases. V shed 6 bases, J shed 11 bases, and the junction held 8 bases outside the gene matches. From germline, CDR1 is DFQATT and CDR2 SNEGSKA (reference sequence). This CDR3 spans 11 amino acids. The CDR3 DNA is TGCAGTGCGAATACAGGGGGAGGGGCTTTCTTT. Translated, it gives CSANTGGGAFF.

J is TRBJ2-1 and V is TRBV7-2, with D perhaps matching TRBD1 (6 bases). Germline V gene data show CDR1 as SGHTA and CDR2 as FQGNSA. Deletions cut 3 bases from V and 7 bases from J, with 7 bases between. The CDR3 loop spans 12 amino acids. For the CDR3, the DNA is TGTGCCAGCAGCTTCCAGGGGAATGAGCAGTTCTTC. It encodes CASSFQGNEQFF.

V and J are TRBV7-3 and TRBJ1-1; 7 bases match TRBD1. With V trimmed by 5 bases and J by 2 bases, 8 bases remained unmatched. Germline CDR1 is SGHTA and CDR2 is FQGTGA. The CDR3 sequence is 15 residues long. The DNA of the CDR3 is TGTGCCAGCAGCCCAAGTGGGACAGCCAACACTGAAGCTTTCTTT. Protein sequence: CASSPSGTANTEAFF.

V gene TRBV18 combines with J gene TRBJ1-1; D gene unclear. The CDR3 is made up of 15 amino acids. CDR1 is KGHSH, CDR2 LQKENI, per germline. V was pared by 0 bases and J by 4 bases, with 12 bases between. The CDR3 DNA follows: TGTGCCAGCTCACCACCGGGGAGATCCATCACTGAAGCTTTCTTT. This translates into CASSPPGRSITEAFF.

CDR3 region: CASSLMWSTGNQPQHF. CDR3 in DNA: TGTGCCAGCAGTTTAATGTGGTCCACGGGCAATCAGCCCCAGCATTTT. The V and J genes are TRBV28 and TRBJ1-5; D unresolved. Germline assignment: CDR1 MDHEN and CDR2 SYDVKM. This CDR3 has 16 residues. V lost 2 bases and J lost 2, with 13 bases in between.

This clone was detected a few times. The rearrangement joins TRBV19 to TRBJ2-5; the match to TRBD1 covers 10 bases. CDR1 and CDR2 (germline): LNHDA, SQIVND (reference sequence). The V gene end was trimmed by 2 bases and the J gene end by 2 bases; junction bases not matched to a gene: 5. This CDR3 region has 16 residues. The CDR3 sequence: CASSIIPGQGQETQYF. The CDR3 coding sequence is TGTGCCAGTAGTATAATCCCGGGACAGGGGCAAGAGACCCAGTACTTC.

This chain links TRBV21-1 with TRBJ1-1; the D segment call TRBD1 is taken from the table without a DNA check. TRBV21-1 is a known pseudogene. The CDR3 covers 15 residues. The CDR3 region is CASSMKGGRGTEAFF. DNA of the CDR3: TGTGCCAGCAGCATGAAAGGGGGCAGGGGGACTGAAGCTTTCTTT.

The CDR3 loop is CASSFTGTSVEQYF. DNA for the CDR3: TGTGCCAGCAGCTTCACCGGGACTTCCGTCGAGCAGTACTTC. The genes are TRBV7-2 and TRBJ2-7; D is possibly TRBD2 (6 bases). This CDR3 is built from 14 residues. From germline, CDR1 is SGHTA and CDR2 FQGNSA. V lost 3 bases to trimming and J lost 6 bases, with 15 bases between them.

The chain has TRBV5-6 and TRBJ1-4; D gene unclear. V lost 5 bases and J lost 7, with 15 bases in between. Germline CDR1 SGHDT, CDR2 YYEEEE. CDR3 length: 14 amino acids. This CDR3 is CASSQDGRGEKLFF. The CDR3, as DNA: TGTGCCAGCAGTCAAGACGGTCGGGGTGAAAAACTGTTTTTT.

This clone was recorded once. This chain uses TRBV6-5 with TRBJ1-1; TRBD1 aligns across 7 bases. V dropped 8 bases and J dropped 4; count of bases not matched to a gene: 4. Germline CDR1 MNHEY, CDR2 SVGAGI. The CDR3 contains 12 residues. CDR3 DNA: TGTGCCAGCGGGGGACAGTCCACTGAAGCTTTCTTT. Translated, it gives CASGGQSTEAFF.

This clone was found once. This sequence joins TRBV6-5 and TRBJ1-5; the D gene is possibly TRBD1 (5 bases). Germline CDR1 is MNHEY and CDR2 is SVGAGI. Between the trimmed V and J ends, which lost 6 bases and 0 bases, there was a span of 12 bases. The CDR3 has 15 residues. The CDR3 nucleotides read TGTGCCAGCAGGTTCAGGGCAAATAGCAATCAGCCCCAGCATTTT. It specifies CASRFRANSNQPQHF.

The DNA for the CDR3 is TGTGCCAGCAGCCAAGGTCCGTCAGTGGCCAACGTCCTGACTTTC. Encoded protein: CASSQGPSVANVLTF. The rearrangement joins TRBV4-2 to TRBJ2-6; D remains unclear. CDR3 size: 15 residues. The germline V gene has CDR1 LGHNA and CDR2 YNFKEQ. Trimming removed 1 base at V and 6 bases at J, with 10 bases between.

This clone showed up just a few times. At one of its ends the junction is not consistent with the germline gene, which may arise from a read error. CDR3 protein: CASSLGGQGYAYTF. The CDR3 DNA reads as TGTGCCAGCAGCTTAGGGGGACAGGGATATGCCTACACCTTC. This rearrangement joins TRBV7-2 to TRBJ1-2, with 9 bases fitting TRBD1. This CDR3 is built from 14 residues. CDR1 and CDR2 (germline): SGHTA, FQGNSA.

This chain joins TRBV18 and TRBJ1-4; 8 bases are shared with TRBD1. The V and J ends lost 6 bases and 6 bases, in that order; junction bases with no gene match: 12. Germline-derived CDR1 and CDR2 are KGHSH and LQKENI. This CDR3 is built from 16 residues. CDR3 nucleotide sequence: TGTGCCAGCTCGCCTAGACAGGGGTTGAGGGATGAAAAACTGTTTTTT. This encodes CASSPRQGLRDEKLFF.

This chain links TRBV7-9 with TRBJ1-1, with D uncertain. The CDR3 is 12 residues long. Germline V CDR1 and CDR2: SEHNR, FQNEAQ (reference sequence). The germline V and J ends were trimmed by 5 bases and 7 bases, with 11 bases remaining between them. The CDR3 region is CASSEAQIEAFF. Written as DNA, the CDR3 is TGTGCCAGCAGCGAAGCACAGATTGAAGCTTTCTTT.

V and J are TRBV11-2 and TRBJ2-7; D call uncertain. CDR3 length: 14 amino acids. CDR1 and CDR2 (germline): SGHAT, FQNNGV. V was pared by 3 bases and J by 5 bases, with 14 bases between. CDR3 DNA sequence: TGTGCCAGCAGCTTTACCGATTCGGTGCACGAGCAGTACTTC. Its protein product is CASSFTDSVHEQYF.

The rearrangement links TRBV7-2 to TRBJ2-1, with 12 positions matching TRBD2. V lost 1 base to trimming and J lost 8 bases; unmatched junction nucleotides: 6. From germline, CDR1 is SGHTA and CDR2 FQGNSA. This CDR3 spans 16 amino acids. This chain's CDR3 is CASSLVSSGGGDEQFF. CDR3 sequence (DNA): TGTGCCAGCAGCTTAGTGTCTAGCGGGGGGGGCGATGAGCAGTTCTTC.

The J gene is TRBJ1-2, the V gene TRBV27; 7 nucleotides line up with TRBD1. V trimming: 3 bases; J trimming: 8 bases; junction bases outside the gene matches: 9. This CDR3 has 14 residues. Per the germline V gene, CDR1 is MNHEY and CDR2 is SMNVEV (reference sequence). The CDR3 is CASSFRDSRAGYTF. DNA for the CDR3: TGTGCCAGCAGTTTCCGGGACAGCCGGGCAGGCTACACCTTC.

This chain links TRBV18 with TRBJ2-3; TRBD2 might be the D (6 bases). This CDR3 spans 14 amino acids. The germline gives CDR1 KGHSH, CDR2 LQKENI. Trimming took off 3 bases at V and 4 bases at J, with 11 bases between the two ends. CDR3 in amino acids: CASSPGLSADTQYF. The CDR3 DNA is TGTGCCAGCTCACCCGGACTATCCGCAGATACGCAGTATTTT.